This T cell receptor (beta chain) stems from a study of blood T cell repertoires in COVID-19. As processed by the authors: Researchers report that nucleated cell counts were estimated from reference gene primer amplification. Only in-frame clones appear in the TCRdb table, and some are missing; sequencing was by immunoSEQ multiplex PCR. The D gene and trimming were derived from the DNA, and the V and J assignments and clone size from that table. Among hundreds of thousands of clones, around 82% were seen once, and the ten largest hold 4.8%. This clone was picked up a small number of times. Germline trimming cut 5 bases from V and 6 bases from J; bases unmatched to any gene: 6. Germline-derived CDR1 and CDR2 are SGDLS and YYNGEE. The CDR3 is 15 residues long.

Sequenced: PBMCs or T cells enriched from blood (not recorded which). The receptor comes from a woman aged 45-65 years who had been exposed to COVID-19. The chain combines TRBV9 with TRBJ2-2, with 11 bases fitting TRBD2. Written as DNA, the CDR3 is TGTGCCAGCAGTCCTAGCGGGGGGAATCCCGGGGAGCTGTTTTTT. This gives the protein CASSPSGGNPGELFF.